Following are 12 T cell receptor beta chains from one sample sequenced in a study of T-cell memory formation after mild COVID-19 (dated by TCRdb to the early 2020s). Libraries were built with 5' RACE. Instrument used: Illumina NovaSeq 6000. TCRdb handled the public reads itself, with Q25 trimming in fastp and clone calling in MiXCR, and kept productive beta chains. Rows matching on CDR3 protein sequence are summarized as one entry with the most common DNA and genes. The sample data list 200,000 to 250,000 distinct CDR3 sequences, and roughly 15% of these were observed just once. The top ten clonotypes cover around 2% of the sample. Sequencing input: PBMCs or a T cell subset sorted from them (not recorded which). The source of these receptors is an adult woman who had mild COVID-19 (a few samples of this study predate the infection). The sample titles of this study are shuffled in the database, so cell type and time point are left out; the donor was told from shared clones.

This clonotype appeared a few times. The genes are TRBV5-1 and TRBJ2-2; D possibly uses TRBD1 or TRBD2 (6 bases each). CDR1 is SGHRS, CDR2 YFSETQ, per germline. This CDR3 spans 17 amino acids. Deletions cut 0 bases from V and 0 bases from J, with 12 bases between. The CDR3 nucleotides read TGCGCCAGCAGCTTGGGTAGGGGGGCCGCGAACACCGGGGAGCTGTTTTTT. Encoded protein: CASSLGRGAANTGELFF.

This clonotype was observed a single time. CDR3 bases: TGTGCCAGCAGCCAAGGAGGGCGAAAACTGTTTTTT. It translates to CASSQGGRKLFF. V is TRBV14 and J is TRBJ1-4; D not resolved. CDR3 length equals 12 residues. V dropped 1 base and J dropped 10 bases, with 7 bases sitting between them. Looked up from germline, CDR1 is SGHDN and CDR2 is FVKESK.

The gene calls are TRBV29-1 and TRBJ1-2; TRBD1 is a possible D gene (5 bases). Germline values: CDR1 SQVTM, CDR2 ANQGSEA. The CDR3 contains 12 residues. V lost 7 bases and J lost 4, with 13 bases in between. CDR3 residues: CSDRQHGYGYTF. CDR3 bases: TGCAGCGATCGACAGCATGGCTATGGCTACACCTTC.

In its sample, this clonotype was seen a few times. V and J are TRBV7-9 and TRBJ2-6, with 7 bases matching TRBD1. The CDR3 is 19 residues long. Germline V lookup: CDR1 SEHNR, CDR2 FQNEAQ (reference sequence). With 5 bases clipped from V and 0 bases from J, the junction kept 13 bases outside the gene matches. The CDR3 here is CASSPPLGQVLSGANVLTF. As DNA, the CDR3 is TGTGCCAGCAGCCCCCCCCTCGGACAGGTCCTCTCTGGGGCCAACGTCCTGACTTTC.

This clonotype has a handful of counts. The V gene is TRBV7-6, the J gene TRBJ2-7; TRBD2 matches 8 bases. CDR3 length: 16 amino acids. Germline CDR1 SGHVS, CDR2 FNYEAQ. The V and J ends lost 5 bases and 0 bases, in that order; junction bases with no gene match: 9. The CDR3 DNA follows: TGTGCCAGCAGCCTTAGCGACGGGGGGGCCTCCTACGAGCAGTACTTC. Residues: CASSLSDGGASYEQYF.

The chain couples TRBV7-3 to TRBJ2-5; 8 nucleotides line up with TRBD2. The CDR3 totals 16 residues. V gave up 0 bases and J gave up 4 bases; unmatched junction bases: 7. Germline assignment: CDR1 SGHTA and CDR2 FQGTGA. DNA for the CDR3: TGTGCCAGCAGCTTAACGCGAACTAGCGGCACAGAGACCCAGTACTTC. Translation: CASSLTRTSGTETQYF.

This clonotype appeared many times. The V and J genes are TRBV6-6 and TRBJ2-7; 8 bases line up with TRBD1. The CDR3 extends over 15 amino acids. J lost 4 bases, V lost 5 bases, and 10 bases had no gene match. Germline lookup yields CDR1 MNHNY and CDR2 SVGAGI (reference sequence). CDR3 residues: CASSRGGQELYEQYF. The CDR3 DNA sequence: TGTGCCAGCAGTCGAGGGGGACAGGAACTTTACGAGCAGTACTTC.

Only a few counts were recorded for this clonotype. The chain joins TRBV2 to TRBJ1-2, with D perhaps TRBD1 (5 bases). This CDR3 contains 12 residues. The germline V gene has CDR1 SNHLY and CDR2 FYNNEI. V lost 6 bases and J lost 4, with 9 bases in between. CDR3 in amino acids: CASSETGYGYTF. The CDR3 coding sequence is TGTGCCAGCAGCGAAACAGGCTATGGCTACACCTTC.

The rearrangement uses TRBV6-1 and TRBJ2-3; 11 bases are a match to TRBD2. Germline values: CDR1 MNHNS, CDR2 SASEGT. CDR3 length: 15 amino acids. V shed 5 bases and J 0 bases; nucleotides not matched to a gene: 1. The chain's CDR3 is CASSRLAGSTDTQYF. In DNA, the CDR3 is TGTGCCAGCAGTAGACTAGCGGGGAGCACAGATACGCAGTATTTT.

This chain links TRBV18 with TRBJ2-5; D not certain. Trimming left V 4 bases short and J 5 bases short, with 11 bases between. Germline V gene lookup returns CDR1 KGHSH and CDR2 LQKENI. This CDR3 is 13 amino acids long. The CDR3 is CASSRVVLETQYF. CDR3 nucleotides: TGTGCCAGCTCACGGGTCGTCCTGGAGACCCAGTACTTC.

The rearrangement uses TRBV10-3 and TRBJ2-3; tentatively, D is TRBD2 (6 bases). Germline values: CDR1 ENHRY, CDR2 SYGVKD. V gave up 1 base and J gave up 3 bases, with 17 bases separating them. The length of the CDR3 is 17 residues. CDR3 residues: CAISELSLERVTDTQYF. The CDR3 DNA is TGTGCCATCAGTGAGTTATCCCTCGAGCGGGTGACAGATACGCAGTATTTT.

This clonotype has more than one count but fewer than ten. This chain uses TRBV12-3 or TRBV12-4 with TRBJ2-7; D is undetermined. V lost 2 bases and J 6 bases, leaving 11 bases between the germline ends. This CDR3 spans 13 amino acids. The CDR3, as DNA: TGTGCCAGCAGTTTACTCTTGGAGCGCGAGCAGTACTTC. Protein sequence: CASSLLLEREQYF.